Presented here are 18 T cell receptor beta chains from one specimen sequenced in a study of cytomegalovirus exposure and HLA in healthy donors. The PCR contained 60 Vbeta and 13 Jbeta primers. Clones were sequenced by immunoSEQ multiplex PCR, and TCRdb holds only the in-frame ones, with some missing. The sample lists around 110,000 clones, almost 70% occurring once. Input material: PBMCs. The source of these receptors is a young man in good health and CMV-seropositive.

This chain connects TRBV5-1 to TRBJ2-1; 8 nucleotides line up with TRBD2. The ends lost 1 base at V and 7 bases at J; junction bases unmatched: 10. Looked up from germline, CDR1 is SGHRS and CDR2 is YFSETQ. The CDR3 is made up of 16 amino acids. In DNA, the CDR3 is TGCGCCAGCAGCTTGTACCCCGGGGGGGTCATGAATGAGCAGTTCTTC. Translation: CASSLYPGGVMNEQFF.

To note about this clone: Other DNA sequences in this sample translate to the same CDR3. The V gene is TRBV5-4, the J gene TRBJ2-3; TRBD2 is a possible D gene (6 bases). The germline V gene has CDR1 SGHNT and CDR2 YYREEE (reference sequence). The CDR3 sequence is 15 residues long. V was clipped by 0 bases and J by 0 bases, with 8 bases between them. The CDR3 region is CASSLGGVSTDTQYF. The DNA of the CDR3 is TGTGCCAGCAGCTTGGGGGGGGTTAGCACAGATACGCAGTATTTT.

The V call is TRBV7-2, the J call TRBJ2-7; the D gene is possibly TRBD1 (6 bases). V lost 0 bases, J lost 6 bases, and 9 bases lay in between. This CDR3 contains 13 residues. Germline V gene sequence: CDR1 SGHTA, CDR2 FQGNSA. CDR3 bases: TGTGCCAGCAGCTTAGCACAGGGTTTCGAGCAGTACGTC. This translates into CASSLAQGFEQYV.

This sequence joins TRBV28 and TRBJ2-1; a possible D gene is TRBD2 (6 bases). Trimming stripped 3 bases from V and 6 bases from J, with 15 bases between. Per the germline V gene, CDR1 is MDHEN and CDR2 is SYDVKM. This CDR3 is 15 amino acids long. The CDR3 protein is CASSFVVGGGNEQFF. The CDR3 DNA sequence: TGTGCCAGCAGTTTCGTCGTGGGAGGTGGCAATGAGCAGTTCTTC.

The V call is TRBV9, the J call TRBJ2-1; D might be TRBD2 (5 bases). Trimming stripped 5 bases from V and 9 bases from J, with 9 bases between. CDR1 and CDR2 from the germline V gene are SGDLS and YYNGEE. The CDR3 length is 11 residues. CDR3 region: CASREGSEQFF. The CDR3 DNA reads TGTGCCAGCAGAGAGGGCAGTGAGCAGTTCTTC.

V and J are TRBV6-6 and TRBJ2-3, with 10 positions matching TRBD2. The CDR3 runs to 14 residues. Germline V lookup: CDR1 MNHNY, CDR2 SVGAGI (reference sequence). Germline trimming cut 5 bases from V and 2 bases from J; bases unmatched to any gene: 1. CDR3 loop: CASSSGGATDTQYF. In DNA form, the CDR3 reads TGTGCCAGCAGTAGCGGGGGGGCCACAGATACGCAGTATTTT.

The V and J genes are TRBV19 and TRBJ1-4, with 9 bases lining up with TRBD1. V lost 5 bases, J lost 5 bases, and 9 bases stayed unmatched. Germline V gives CDR1 LNHDA, CDR2 SQIVND (reference sequence). The CDR3 runs 16 residues. The CDR3 DNA follows: TGTGCCAGTAGTGGGACAGGGAGACGGGGAAATGAAAAACTGTTTTTT. It yields the protein CASSGTGRRGNEKLFF. The full variable domain, its missing parts supplied by reference TRBV19 and TRBJ1-4, is DGGITQSPKYLFRKEGQNVTLSCEQNLNHDAMYWYRQDPGQGLRLIYYSQIVNDFQKGDIAEGYSVSREKKESFPLTVTSAQKNPTAFYLCASSGTGRRGNEKLFFGSGTQLSVL.

The J gene is TRBJ2-1, the V gene TRBV10-3, with 14 bases aligning to TRBD2. Germline V lookup: CDR1 ENHRY, CDR2 SYGVKD. The CDR3 covers 14 residues. Trimming cost V 6 bases and J 8 bases; bases outside gene matches: 3. This chain's CDR3 is CAISGTSGSDEQFF. Here the CDR3 DNA reads TGTGCCATCAGCGGGACTAGCGGGAGCGATGAGCAGTTCTTC.

J is TRBJ2-3 and V is TRBV30; maybe TRBD2 (6 bases). Trimming removed 0 bases at V and 5 bases at J, with 9 bases between. The germline V gene encodes CDR1 GTSNPN and CDR2 SVGIG (reference sequence). The CDR3 has 13 amino acids. CDR3 sequence (DNA): TGTGCCTGGAGTGTACGGAGGGGAGATACGCAGTATTTT. It encodes CAWSVRRGDTQYF.

The V and J genes are TRBV9 and TRBJ1-2, with D unresolved. The CDR3 covers 17 residues. V lost 1 base and J lost 8, with 24 bases in between. The germline gives CDR1 SGDLS, CDR2 YYNGEE. CDR3 sequence: CASSVSHRGVLKEGYTF. CDR3 nucleotide sequence: TGTGCCAGCAGCGTATCCCATCGGGGAGTCCTTAAGGAAGGCTACACCTTC.

The count of this clone is one. This chain links TRBV7-9 with TRBJ2-5; 10 bases line up with TRBD2. Trimming cost V 9 bases and J 2 bases; bases outside gene matches: 6. There are 14 residues in the CDR3. Germline V lookup: CDR1 SEHNR, CDR2 FQNEAQ (reference sequence). CDR3 region: CASSTSGVQETQYF. Here the CDR3 DNA reads TGTGCCAGTTCCACTAGCGGGGTTCAAGAGACCCAGTACTTC. The full variable domain, in which reference TRBV7-9 and TRBJ2-5 provide the parts outside the CDR3, is DTGVSQNPRHKITKRGQNVTFRCDPISEHNRLYWYRQTLGQGPEFLTYFQNEAQLEKSRLLSDRFSAERPKGSFSTLEIQRTEQGDSAMYLCASSTSGVQETQYFGPGTRLLVL.

This clone was picked up a small number of times. The chain recombines TRBV6-5 with TRBJ2-1; possibly TRBD1 for D (5 bases). The V gene lost 5 bases and the J gene lost 9 bases, with 11 bases spanning the gap. The CDR3 has 12 residues. Germline V lookup: CDR1 MNHEY, CDR2 SVGAGI. The CDR3 region is CASSTQGTEQFF. The CDR3 nucleotides read TGTGCCAGCAGTACCCAGGGCACTGAGCAGTTCTTC.

In nucleotides, the CDR3 is TGCGCCAGCAGGGACCTAGCGAGCACAGATACGCAGTATTTT. Protein sequence: CASRDLASTDTQYF. V and J are TRBV5-1 and TRBJ2-3, with a possible D match to TRBD2 (6 bases). The germline gives CDR1 SGHRS, CDR2 YFSETQ. This CDR3 has 14 amino acids. V was clipped by 5 bases and J by 0 bases, with 10 bases between them. Drawing the rest from reference TRBV5-1 and TRBJ2-3, the complete variable domain is KAGVTQTPRYLIKTRGQQVTLSCSPISGHRSVSWYQQTPGQGLQFLFEYFSETQRNKGNFPGRFSGRQFSNSRSEMNVSTLELGDSALYLCASRDLASTDTQYFGPGTRLTVL.

V and J are TRBV6-1 and TRBJ1-1, with D tentatively TRBD1 (6 bases). This CDR3 is 15 amino acids long. Germline V gene lookup returns CDR1 MNHNS and CDR2 SASEGT. Trimming took 5 bases from V and 1 from J, leaving 14 bases between them. The CDR3 protein is CASSSHRVGNTEAFF. DNA for the CDR3: TGTGCCAGCAGTTCACACAGGGTGGGGAACACTGAAGCTTTCTTT.

The genes are TRBV5-4 and TRBJ1-4; possibly TRBD1 for D (6 bases). From germline, CDR1 is SGHNT and CDR2 YYREEE (reference sequence). The V and J ends lost 1 base and 3 bases respectively, with 13 bases between them. This CDR3 spans 16 amino acids. The DNA of the CDR3 is TGTGCCAGCAGCTTGAATCCAGGGGATTCTAATGAAAAACTGTTTTTT. This sequence encodes CASSLNPGDSNEKLFF.

This clone has only one observation. V gene TRBV27 combines with J gene TRBJ1-1; 9 positions agree with TRBD1. The V gene end was trimmed by 6 bases and the J gene end by 3 bases; junction bases not matched to a gene: 5. The CDR3 loop spans 14 amino acids. Looked up from germline, CDR1 is MNHEY and CDR2 is SMNVEV (reference sequence). CDR3 protein: CASRDRGGDTEAFF. DNA for the CDR3: TGTGCCAGCAGGGACAGGGGAGGGGACACTGAAGCTTTCTTT.

The rearrangement links TRBV6-1 to TRBJ2-1; 8 bases agree with TRBD2. Germline values: CDR1 MNHNS, CDR2 SASEGT. With V trimmed by 0 bases and J by 9 bases, 13 bases remained unmatched. The CDR3 has 17 amino acids. CDR3 coding DNA: TGTGCCAGCAGTGAAGCCGAGGCTAGCGGGTCGTTCAGTGAGCAGTTCTTC. This encodes CASSEAEASGSFSEQFF.

This chain connects TRBV19 to TRBJ2-3, with 12 bases matching TRBD2. V lost 5 bases to trimming and J lost 4 bases; unmatched junction nucleotides: 7. Germline CDR1 and CDR2: LNHDA and SQIVND (reference sequence). The CDR3 length is 16 residues. The CDR3: CASSFRLAGVADTQYF. For the CDR3, the DNA is TGTGCCAGTAGTTTCCGACTAGCGGGAGTGGCAGATACGCAGTATTTT.